This TCR beta chain is drawn from a study of CD8+ T cells in alopecia areata. Notes on the study in general: An increase in clonality over normal scalp was evident in lesional scalp, especially alopecia totalis/universalis.

PBMCs, the starting material, were the source of sorted CD4+ and CD8+ T cells. Trimming left V 5 bases short and J 2 bases short, with 18 bases between. Per germline, CDR1 SEHNR and CDR2 FQNEAQ (reference sequence). The CDR3 is 16 residues long. Of note for this clone: Antigen unknown.

Extracted RNA was reverse transcribed, and the resulting cDNA served as sequencing template. Some clones are missing from TCRdb's copy, which holds only in-frame ones; the method was immunoSEQ multiplex PCR. The repertoire holds about 110,000 clones, with roughly 64% as singletons. V gene TRBV7-9 combines with J gene TRBJ2-5; weak D call: TRBD2 (6 bases). This TCR was sampled from a human donor in good health. Sequencing was done on a sample of CD8+ T cells sorted from blood. The DNA of the CDR3 is TGTGCCAGCAGCCGATTAGCGGTGAAAATTCAAGAGACCCAGTACTTC. Translated, it gives CASSRLAVKIQETQYF. The variable domain in full, completed from reference TRBV7-9 and TRBJ2-5, reads DTGVSQNPRHKITKRGQNVTFRCDPISEHNRLYWYRQTLGQGPEFLTYFQNEAQLEKSRLLSDRFSAERPKGSFSTLEIQRTEQGDSAMYLCASSRLAVKIQETQYFGPGTRLLVL.